The clone carrying this TCR beta chain was seen many times. Its antigen is not known. Study-wide results and limits: Tumor memory CD4+ T cell TCR gene usage was found to cluster with blood and lymph node memory CD4+ cells and with lymph node naive CD4+ cells. Greatest tumor Treg TCR overlap was with tumor naive CD4+ cells. Larger-cohort validation covered only one TCR beta V-J rearrangement.

V lost 5 bases to trimming and J lost 0 bases, with 7 bases between them. The CDR3 runs to 13 residues. Germline CDR1 is SEHNR and CDR2 is FQNEAQ (reference sequence). After constant-region reverse-primer amplification, full-length variable regions underwent semi-nested PCR with Nested Universal Primer A. TCRdb reanalysed the 5' RACE reads using MiXCR and keeps one entry per CDR3 protein. The repertoire consists of about 32,000 distinct CDR3 sequences, with roughly 30% occurring once and the leading ten covering approximately 2.1%. Tregs were sorted as CD4+CD25+CD127-/low cells. The chain couples TRBV7-9 to TRBJ1-1, with D unclear. The TCR originated in a female donor with breast cancer. The sequencing sample was made of tumor-infiltrating Tregs sorted from the breast tumor. CDR3 DNA: TGTGCCAGCAGCCCCAGGATGAACACTGAAGCTTTCTTT. This codes for CASSPRMNTEAFF. The full variable domain, in which reference TRBV7-9 and TRBJ1-1 provide the parts outside the CDR3, is DTGVSQNPRHKITKRGQNVTFRCDPISEHNRLYWYRQTLGQGPEFLTYFQNEAQLEKSRLLSDRFSAERPKGSFSTLEIQRTEQGDSAMYLCASSPRMNTEAFFGQGTRLTVV.